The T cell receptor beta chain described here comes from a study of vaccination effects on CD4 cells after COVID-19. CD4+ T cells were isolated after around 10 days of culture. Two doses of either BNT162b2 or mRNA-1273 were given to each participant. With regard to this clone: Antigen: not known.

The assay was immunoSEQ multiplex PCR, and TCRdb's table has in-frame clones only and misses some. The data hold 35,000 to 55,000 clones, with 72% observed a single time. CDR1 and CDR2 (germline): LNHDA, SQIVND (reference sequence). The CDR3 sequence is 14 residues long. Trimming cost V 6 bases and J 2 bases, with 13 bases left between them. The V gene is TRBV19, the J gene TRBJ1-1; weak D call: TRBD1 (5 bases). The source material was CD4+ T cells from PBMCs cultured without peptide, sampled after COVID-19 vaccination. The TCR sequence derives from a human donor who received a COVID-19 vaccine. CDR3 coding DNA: TGTGCCAGTAGCGCGGGGCCTTACAACACTGAAGCTTTCTTT. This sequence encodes CASSAGPYNTEAFF. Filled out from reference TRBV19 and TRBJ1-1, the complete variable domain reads DGGITQSPKYLFRKEGQNVTLSCEQNLNHDAMYWYRQDPGQGLRLIYYSQIVNDFQKGDIAEGYSVSREKKESFPLTVTSAQKNPTAFYLCASSAGPYNTEAFFGQGTRLTVV.